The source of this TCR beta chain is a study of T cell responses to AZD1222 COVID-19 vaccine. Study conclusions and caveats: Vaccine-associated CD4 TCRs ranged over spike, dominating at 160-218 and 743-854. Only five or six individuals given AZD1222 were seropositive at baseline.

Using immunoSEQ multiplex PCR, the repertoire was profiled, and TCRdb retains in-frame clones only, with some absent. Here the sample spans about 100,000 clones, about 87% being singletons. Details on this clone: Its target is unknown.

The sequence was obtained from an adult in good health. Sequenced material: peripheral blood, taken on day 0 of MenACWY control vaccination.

The CDR3 protein is CASSLQGRQGVIWDTQYF. The CDR3 DNA reads TGTGCCAGCAGCTTACAGGGTCGGCAGGGGGTTATCTGGGATACGCAGTATTTT. J is TRBJ2-3 and V is TRBV7-3; 7 bases map to TRBD1. Germline CDR1 reads SGHTA; CDR2 reads FQGTGA. V lost 2 bases and J lost 6; bases outside the gene matches: 17. This CDR3 is built from 18 residues.